These 18 T cell receptor beta chains share one sample of origin, sequenced in a study of blood T cell repertoires in COVID-19. Profiled with immunoSEQ multiplex PCR; TCRdb holds only in-frame clones, not every one. This repertoire shows some 240,000 clones, 80% to 85% found once; its top ten account for 3.4%. Source material: PBMCs or T cells enriched from blood (not recorded which). These receptors all come from a man in his fifties or sixties who had recovered from COVID-19.

The gene calls are TRBV7-8 and TRBJ1-2; D gene ambiguous. Germline CDR1 is SGHVS and CDR2 is FQNEAQ. Trimming cost V 3 bases and J 3 bases, with 8 bases left between them. The CDR3 has 13 residues. CDR3 in DNA: TGTGCCAGCAGCTTTGCGCTTGACTATGGCTACACCTTC. Its translation is CASSFALDYGYTF.

CDR3: CASGALTDGYTF. The CDR3 DNA reads as TGCGCCAGCGGGGCGCTGACAGATGGCTACACCTTC. The chain joins TRBV10-2 to TRBJ1-2; TRBD1 is a possible D gene (5 bases). V was cut by 8 bases and J by 6 bases, with 13 bases left in between. CDR1 is WSHSY, CDR2 SAAADI, per germline. The CDR3 runs to 12 residues.

This chain uses TRBV7-9 with TRBJ2-7; a weak D match, TRBD2 (5 bases). Germline V lookup: CDR1 SEHNR, CDR2 FQNEAQ (reference sequence). V lost 10 bases, J lost 2 bases, and 12 bases lay in between. The CDR3 has 12 residues. CDR3 in amino acids: CATSGVTYEQYF. The CDR3, as DNA: TGTGCCACTTCCGGGGTTACCTACGAGCAGTACTTC.

This clone was detected a few times. V and J are TRBV5-6 and TRBJ1-2; D is undetermined. This CDR3 comprises 14 residues. Germline assignment: CDR1 SGHDT and CDR2 YYEEEE. Trimming took 0 bases from V and 4 from J, leaving 10 bases between them. The CDR3 DNA is TGTGCCAGCAGCTTGGACCGGGAAACCTATGGCTACACCTTC. Translation: CASSLDRETYGYTF.

This sequence joins TRBV28 and TRBJ2-1; weak D call: TRBD2 (5 bases). CDR1 is MDHEN and CDR2 is SYDVKM in the germline V gene. Trimming pared 7 bases from V and 0 bases from J, leaving 13 bases between. The CDR3 is 15 residues long. CDR3 protein: CASIVSVSSYNEQFF. The DNA for the CDR3 is TGTGCCAGCATCGTTAGCGTGAGCTCCTACAATGAGCAGTTCTTC.

V usage is TRBV4-1 and J usage is TRBJ2-1; D possibly corresponds to TRBD2 (5 bases). Germline V gene lookup returns CDR1 MGHRA and CDR2 YSYEKL. Trimming shortened V by 2 bases and J by 6 bases, and 11 bases separated the two germline ends. This CDR3 is built from 14 residues. In DNA, the CDR3 is TGCGCCAGCAGCCAATCTTGGGGAGTCAATGAGCAGTTCTTC. It specifies CASSQSWGVNEQFF.

The J gene is TRBJ1-4, the V gene TRBV5-1; 7 nucleotides agree with TRBD1. CDR3 length equals 15 residues. Unmatched junction bases numbered 6, after V lost 0 bases and J lost 7 bases. Germline CDR1 SGHRS, CDR2 YFSETQ. Written as DNA, the CDR3 is TGCGCCAGCAGCTTGGCCGCAGGGGGAATTGAAAAACTGTTTTTT. Its translation: CASSLAAGGIEKLFF.

The chain combines TRBV5-1 with TRBJ2-7; 10 bases align to TRBD2. CDR1 SGHRS and CDR2 YFSETQ come from the germline V gene. The junction had 6 bases not matched to a gene; V was cut back by 4 bases and J by 2 bases. The CDR3 loop spans 15 amino acids. The DNA of the CDR3 is TGCGCCAGCAGCATAACTAGCGGGGACGCCTACGAGCAGTACTTC. Its translation is CASSITSGDAYEQYF.

This clone was seen more than once but under ten times. V is TRBV7-2 and J is TRBJ1-5, with a weak D call TRBD1 (5 bases). The CDR3 is made up of 17 amino acids. Germline V gives CDR1 SGHTA, CDR2 FQGNSA. Deletions cut 5 bases from V and 0 bases from J, with 17 bases between. This chain's CDR3 is CASSDRGTPLSNQPQHF. CDR3 DNA sequence: TGTGCCAGCAGCGACCGCGGGACTCCACTTAGCAATCAGCCCCAGCATTTT.

This clone was seen only once. This sequence joins TRBV28 and TRBJ2-1, with D unresolved. This CDR3 has 11 amino acids. Trimming took 4 bases from V and 7 from J, leaving 5 bases between them. Germline values: CDR1 MDHEN, CDR2 SYDVKM. The chain's CDR3 is CASSSRNEQFF. CDR3 coding DNA: TGTGCCAGCAGTTCCCGGAATGAGCAGTTCTTC.

The gene calls are TRBV18 and TRBJ2-7, with 9 bases fitting TRBD2. The V and J ends lost 2 bases and 3 bases, in that order; junction bases with no gene match: 5. From germline, CDR1 is KGHSH and CDR2 LQKENI. The CDR3 runs to 15 residues. The CDR3 DNA reads TGTGCCAGCTCACCAAGCGGACTAGCGATCTACGAGCAGTACTTC. Translation: CASSPSGLAIYEQYF. The full variable domain, its missing parts supplied by reference TRBV18 and TRBJ2-7, is NAGVMQNPRHLVRRRGQEARLRCSPMKGHSHVYWYRQLPEEGLKFMVYLQKENIIDESGMPKERFSAEFPKEGPSILRIQQVVRGDSAAYFCASSPSGLAIYEQYFGPGTRLTVT.

The chain is built from TRBV30 and TRBJ2-3; a possible D gene is TRBD2 (6 bases). CDR1 GTSNPN and CDR2 SVGIG come from the germline V gene (reference sequence). Between the trimmed V and J ends, which lost 1 base and 1 base, there was a span of 15 bases. The CDR3 has 16 amino acids. The CDR3 loop is CAWSGGPGVGTDTQYF. In DNA, the CDR3 is TGTGCCTGGAGTGGGGGCCCGGGGGTGGGCACAGATACGCAGTATTTT.

The chain employs TRBV5-1 and TRBJ2-7; 9 bases agree with TRBD1. This CDR3 is built from 16 residues. The ends lost 6 bases at V and 4 bases at J; junction bases unmatched: 14. Germline-derived CDR1 and CDR2 are SGHRS and YFSETQ. The CDR3 sequence is CASNPLGGTGSYEQYF. CDR3 DNA sequence: TGCGCCAGCAACCCCCTTGGCGGGACAGGGAGTTACGAGCAGTACTTC.

The chain recombines TRBV3-1 (or the pseudogene TRBV3-2) with TRBJ2-5, with 9 bases matching TRBD2. The CDR3 has 16 amino acids. Germline assignment: CDR1 LGHDT and CDR2 YNNKEL (reference sequence). V was pared by 1 base and J by 2 bases, with 5 bases of the junction left unmatched. The CDR3 DNA reads as TGTGCCAGCAGCCAAGTTGCGGGGGGGCTTCAAGAGACCCAGTACTTC. Amino acids: CASSQVAGGLQETQYF.

In DNA, the CDR3 is TGTGCCAGCAGCCGGGAGGGGCAGGGCCGGGGCTACACCTTC. Protein: CASSREGQGRGYTF. The chain carries TRBV5-6 and TRBJ1-2, with a tentative D call TRBD1 (5 bases). This CDR3 region has 14 residues. Germline CDR1 is SGHDT and CDR2 is YYEEEE. Trimming removed 4 bases at V and 8 bases at J, with 18 bases between.

The CDR3 is CSVRGGDVDYGYTF. The CDR3 DNA reads as TGCAGCGTTCGTGGGGGGGACGTGGACTATGGCTACACCTTC. The chain is built from TRBV29-1 and TRBJ1-2, with D perhaps TRBD1 (5 bases). V was shortened by 5 bases and J by 3 bases, with 16 bases between the two germline ends. This CDR3 region has 14 residues. CDR1 is SQVTM and CDR2 is ANQGSEA in the germline V gene.

The chain employs TRBV30 and TRBJ1-2, with no clear D. This CDR3 comprises 11 residues. The V gene's germline CDR1 is GTSNPN and CDR2 SVGIG (reference sequence). The CDR3 region is CAILANYGYTF. CDR3 coding DNA: TGTGCTATACTAGCGAACTATGGCTACACCTTC. Full variable domain (remainder filled in from reference TRBV30 and TRBJ1-2): SQTIHQWPATLVQPVGSPLSLECTVEGTSNPNLYWYRQAAGRGLQLLFYSVGIGQISSEVPQNLSASRPQDRQFILSSKKLLLSDSGFYLCAILANYGYTFGSGTRLTVV.

The gene calls are TRBV12-3 or TRBV12-4 and TRBJ2-7, with TRBD1 matching 9 bases. The CDR3 is 13 residues long. With 6 bases clipped from V and 9 bases from J, the junction kept 9 bases outside the gene matches. CDR3 region: CASRPTGGGGQYF. CDR3 in DNA: TGTGCCAGCAGACCGACAGGGGGGGGAGGGCAGTACTTC.